This T cell receptor (beta chain) was sequenced during a study of blood T cell repertoires in COVID-19. The germline V gene encodes CDR1 ENHRY and CDR2 SYGVKD. The germline V and J ends were trimmed by 4 bases and 3 bases, with 16 bases remaining between them. CDR3 size: 15 residues. This clone has a count of ten or more. Libraries were prepared by immunoSEQ multiplex PCR; TCRdb keeps only in-frame clonotypes and omits some of them. The sample includes some 320,000 clones, roughly 91% seen only once; the top ten take over 8.5%. The chain couples TRBV10-3 to TRBJ2-7, with a tentative D call TRBD1 (5 bases). The sequencing input was peripheral blood. This clonotype originated in a woman in her thirties with COVID-19, enrolled during active disease. The CDR3 DNA reads as TGTGCCATCAGTGCGCCGGAGAAGGGGTTCTACGAGCAGTACTTC. Protein sequence: CAISAPEKGFYEQYF.